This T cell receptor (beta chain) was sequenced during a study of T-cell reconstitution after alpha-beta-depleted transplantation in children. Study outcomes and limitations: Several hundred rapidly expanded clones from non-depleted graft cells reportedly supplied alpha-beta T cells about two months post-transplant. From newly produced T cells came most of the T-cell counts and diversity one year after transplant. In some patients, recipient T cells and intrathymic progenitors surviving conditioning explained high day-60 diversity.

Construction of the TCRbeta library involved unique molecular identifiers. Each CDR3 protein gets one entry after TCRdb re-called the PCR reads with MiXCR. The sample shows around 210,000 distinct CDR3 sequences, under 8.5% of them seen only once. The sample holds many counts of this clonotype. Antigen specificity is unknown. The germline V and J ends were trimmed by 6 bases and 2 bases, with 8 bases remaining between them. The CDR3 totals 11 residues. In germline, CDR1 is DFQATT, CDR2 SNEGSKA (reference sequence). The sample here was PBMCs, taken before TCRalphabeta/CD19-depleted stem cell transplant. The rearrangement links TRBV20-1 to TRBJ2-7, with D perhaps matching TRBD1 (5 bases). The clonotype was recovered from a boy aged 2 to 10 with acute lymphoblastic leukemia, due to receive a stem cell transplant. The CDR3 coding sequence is TGCAGTGCCTCGGACACCTACGAGCAGTACTTC. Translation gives CSASDTYEQYF.